This T cell receptor (beta chain) derives from a study of T cell responses to AZD1222 COVID-19 vaccine. Sequencing was performed with immunoSEQ multiplex PCR; in TCRdb, only in-frame clones are kept and a portion is missing. The sample contains around 120,000 clones, more than 75% of which appear only once. The sequences come from peripheral blood, collected 28 days after the second AZD1222 dose. This clonotype was obtained from an adult who received the AZD1222 COVID-19 vaccine.

CDR3 sequence: CASSQDVGVNSEQYF. Written as DNA, the CDR3 is TGTGCCAGCAGCCAAGACGTAGGGGTTAATTCCGAGCAGTACTTC. V and J are TRBV3-1 (or the pseudogene TRBV3-2) and TRBJ2-7, with D perhaps matching TRBD1 (5 bases). The germline V gene has CDR1 LGHDT and CDR2 YNNKEL (reference sequence). The CDR3 has 15 amino acids. The ends were cut back, 0 bases at V and 6 bases at J, with 15 bases in the middle.